This T cell receptor (beta chain) was profiled in a study of blood T cell repertoires in COVID-19. Overall study: Italy, Spain and the United States were the sources of the convalescent and acute COVID-19 samples.

Assay used: immunoSEQ multiplex PCR; TCRdb lists only in-frame clones, some missing. Here the sample spans about 170,000 clones, less than 90% being singletons. It was during active infection that Seattle patients were enrolled and then longitudinally followed. V lost 6 bases to trimming and J lost 8 bases; unmatched junction nucleotides: 8. Looked up from germline, CDR1 is SNHLY and CDR2 is FYNNEI. The CDR3 has 13 amino acids. This TCR came from a woman in her fifties or sixties with COVID-19, enrolled during active disease. J is TRBJ1-2 and V is TRBV2, with 8 bases identical to TRBD1. Material: peripheral blood. The CDR3 region is CASRDRVAGGYTF. The CDR3 DNA follows: TGTGCCAGCAGGGACAGGGTGGCAGGGGGCTACACCTTC.